The rows below give T cell receptor beta chains drawn from one sample of a study of lymphopenia after photon versus proton radiotherapy. Generated by immunoSEQ multiplex PCR, the TCRdb table keeps only in-frame clones and is missing some. The table shows approximately 53,000 clones, with around 90% occurring only once. Material: peripheral blood, obtained from a patient treated with photon-based radiotherapy. The origin of the receptors is a woman in her forties with cholangiocarcinoma. Each CDR3 is given with its conserved first and last residue. Each record gives: D gene, V gene, J gene, clone size, CDR3 protein, CDR3 DNA. D genes are given only for firm matches. Some rows have no size entry. The others give once, few or many, or a class for an expanded clone.

.	TRBV28	TRBJ2-7	.	CASSLFGRDEQYF	TGTGCCAGCAGTTTATTTGGGCGGGACGAGCAGTACTTC
.	TRBV28	TRBJ2-6	.	CASSRRTSYSGANVLTF	TGTGCCAGCAGCCGAAGGACTTCCTACTCTGGGGCCAACGTCCTGACTTTC
.	TRBV19	TRBJ1-5	.	CASSPDSNQPQHF	TGTGCCAGTAGTCCGGACAGCAATCAGCCCCAGCATTTT
.	TRBV19	TRBJ2-2	.	CASKGGPNTGELFF	TGTGCCAGTAAGGGTGGACCGAACACCGGGGAGCTGTTTTTT
.	TRBV7-9	TRBJ2-3	.	CASSPPGDTQYF	TGTGCCAGCAGCCCCCCCGGGGATACGCAGTATTTT
.	TRBV30	TRBJ1-3	.	CAWSVQSGNTIYF	TGTGCCTGGAGTGTACAGTCCGGAAACACCATATATTTT
TRBD2	TRBV6-1	TRBJ2-3	.	CASSEASGTSWVTQYF	TGTGCCAGCAGTGAAGCGTCCGGGACTAGCTGGGTAACGCAGTATTTT
.	TRBV10-1	TRBJ2-3	.	CASSESTGSTDTQYF	TGCGCCAGCAGTGAGTCGACGGGCAGCACAGATACGCAGTATTTT
.	TRBV11-3	TRBJ1-2	.	CASSLGGYTF	TGTGCCAGCAGCTTAGGTGGCTACACCTTC
.	TRBV4-2	TRBJ2-6	.	CASSQAGASGANVLTF	TGTGCCAGCAGCCAGGCAGGGGCCTCTGGGGCCAACGTCCTGACTTTC
.	TRBV28	TRBJ2-2	.	CASSLGVDWTGELFF	TGTGCCAGCAGTTTAGGTGTCGATTGGACCGGGGAGCTGTTTTTT
.	TRBV6-5	TRBJ1-5	.	CASSPGRDGNQPQHF	TGTGCCAGCAGCCCCGGGAGGGATGGCAATCAGCCCCAGCATTTT
TRBD2	TRBV7-8	TRBJ2-1	.	CASSFGTSGRNEQFF	TGTGCCAGCAGCTTTGGGACTAGCGGGAGAAATGAGCAGTTCTTC
.	TRBV4-3	TRBJ2-3	.	CASSQDSGDTQYF	TGCGCCAGCAGCCAAGATTCGGGAGATACGCAGTATTTT
.	TRBV30	TRBJ2-1	.	CAWSVTRRVRNEQFF	TGTGCCTGGAGTGTAACTAGGAGAGTACGCAATGAGCAGTTCTTC
.	TRBV5-1	TRBJ2-5	once	CASSRRQVQETQYF	TGCGCCAGCAGCCGGCGACAAGTCCAAGAGACCCAGTACTTC
TRBD1	TRBV6-5	TRBJ2-2	.	CASSSRRGLTGELFF	TGTGCCAGCAGTTCTCGCAGGGGGCTTACCGGGGAGCTGTTTTTT
TRBD2	TRBV7-7	TRBJ2-1	.	CASSFGTSGGNEQFF	TGTGCTAGCAGCTTCGGGACTAGCGGGGGCAATGAGCAGTTCTTC
.	TRBV29-1	TRBJ1-1	.	CSGQQGDTEAFF	TGCAGCGGCCAACAGGGCGACACTGAAGCTTTCTTT
.	TRBV9	TRBJ2-1	.	CASSPIAQGEDEQFF	TGTGCCAGCAGCCCGATAGCCCAGGGGGAGGATGAGCAGTTCTTC
.	TRBV10-1	TRBJ2-4	.	CASSDGAGSKNIQYF	TGCGCCAGCAGTGATGGAGCCGGGAGCAAAAACATTCAGTACTTC
.	TRBV30	TRBJ1-2	once	CAWGPLGSYGYTF	TGTGCCTGGGGTCCTCTGGGGTCCTATGGCTACACCTTC
TRBD1	TRBV28	TRBJ2-7	once	CASSFIRGQVTYEQYF	TGTGCCAGCAGTTTTATAAGGGGACAGGTAACCTACGAGCAGTACTTC
.	TRBV7-8	TRBJ1-3	.	CASSPRGARGGNTIYF	TGTGCCAGCAGCCCACGAGGGGCCAGGGGTGGAAACACCATATATTTT
.	TRBV9	TRBJ1-1	.	CASSVSGTLPSSEAFF	TGTGCCAGCAGCGTCTCCGGGACCCTGCCCTCGTCTGAAGCTTTCTTT
.	TRBV7-3	TRBJ1-6	.	CASSLRDNSPLHF	TGTGCCAGCAGCTTACGGGACAATTCACCCCTCCACTTT
TRBD2	TRBV30	TRBJ2-1	.	CAWSVLSLAGQQFF	TGTGCCTGGAGTGTACTCTCCCTAGCGGGACAGCAGTTCTTC
.	TRBV5-5	TRBJ1-5	.	CASSLAGVYNQPQHF	TGTGCCAGCAGCTTGGCGGGGGTCTACAATCAGCCCCAGCATTTT
.	TRBV30	TRBJ1-1	.	CAWNRGATEAFF	TGTGCCTGGAATCGGGGGGCGACTGAAGCTTTCTTT
TRBD1	TRBV6-6	TRBJ1-5	.	CASRLTGENQPQHF	TGTGCCAGCAGATTGACAGGGGAAAATCAGCCCCAGCATTTT
TRBD1	TRBV11-2	TRBJ1-2	.	CASSFGRGGYTF	TGTGCCAGCAGCTTCGGCAGGGGGGGCTACACCTTC
.	TRBV10-3	TRBJ1-1	.	CAISAGANTEAFF	TGTGCCATCAGCGCGGGGGCCAACACTGAAGCTTTCTTT
.	TRBV5-4	TRBJ2-7	once	CASSLERGPSGYEQYF	TGTGCCAGCAGCTTGGAACGCGGACCCAGCGGCTACGAGCAGTACTTC
.	TRBV5-6	TRBJ1-1	.	CASSRERENTEAFF	TGTGCCAGCAGCCGGGAAAGGGAGAACACTGAAGCTTTCTTT
.	TRBV10-2	TRBJ1-6	.	CASSEGRLYNSPLHF	TGCGCCAGCAGTGAGGGCAGGCTTTATAATTCACCCCTCCACTTT
TRBD1	TRBV15	TRBJ2-2	.	CASRDRGNLNTGELFF	TGTGCCAGCAGGGACAGGGGGAACTTGAACACCGGGGAGCTGTTTTTT
.	TRBV7-9	TRBJ1-5	once	CASSRGRDSNQPQHF	TGTGCCAGCAGCCGCGGACGGGATAGCAATCAGCCCCAGCATTTT
.	TRBV2	TRBJ1-4	.	CASSKQGATNEKLFF	TGTGCCAGCAGTAAACAGGGTGCAACTAATGAAAAACTGTTTTTT
.	TRBV28	TRBJ1-1	.	CASSNVANTEAFF	TGTGCCAGCAGTAACGTGGCGAACACTGAAGCTTTCTTT
.	TRBV6-1	TRBJ1-5	.	CASSEAGREPQHF	TGTGCCAGCAGTGAAGCGGGGCGAGAGCCCCAGCATTTT
.	TRBV6-1	TRBJ2-7	.	CASSRRGADNYEQYF	TGTGCCAGCAGCCGCCGGGGGGCAGATAACTACGAGCAGTACTTC
TRBD2	TRBV28	TRBJ2-3	.	CASKAGGSSTDTQYF	TGTGCCAGCAAGGCGGGAGGCTCTAGCACAGATACGCAGTATTTT
TRBD1	TRBV5-1	TRBJ2-7	once	CASSMSGQGTHEQYF	TGCGCCAGCAGCATGTCGGGACAGGGTACCCACGAGCAGTACTTC
.	TRBV10-2	TRBJ1-4	.	CASSTGVTNEKLFF	TGCGCCAGCAGTACCGGCGTAACTAATGAAAAACTGTTTTTT
.	TRBV7-2	TRBJ2-5	.	CASSGYRGETQYF	TGTGCCAGCAGCGGCTACCGTGGGGAGACCCAGTACTTC
.	TRBV6-5	TRBJ1-4	.	CASSQKRRTNEKLFF	TGTGCCAGCAGTCAAAAGAGAAGAACTAATGAAAAACTGTTTTTT
.	TRBV19	TRBJ1-5	.	CASSITPGKLVF	TGTGCCAGTAGTATCACCCCTGGGAAACTAGTGTTT
TRBD2	TRBV19	TRBJ2-3	.	CASSIDASGGPSTDTQYF	TGTGCCAGTAGTATAGACGCTAGCGGGGGGCCTAGCACAGATACGCAGTATTTT
.	TRBV11-2	TRBJ2-7	.	CASSLVSYEQYF	TGTGCCAGCAGCTTAGTGAGCTACGAGCAGTACTTC
.	TRBV27	TRBJ2-6	.	CASSFTGANVLTF	TGTGCCAGCAGTTTCACTGGGGCCAACGTCCTGACTTTC
.	TRBV11-2	TRBJ2-2	.	CASSWGPGDPDGELFF	TGTGCCAGCAGCTGGGGTCCGGGAGACCCAGACGGGGAGCTGTTTTTT
.	TRBV5-1	TRBJ2-3	.	CASSFSGGSTDTQYF	TGCGCCAGCAGCTTTAGCGGAGGAAGCACAGATACGCAGTATTTT
.	TRBV11-2	TRBJ1-6	.	CASSPPLHF	TGTGCCAGCAGCCCGCCCCTCCACTTT
.	TRBV28	TRBJ2-4	.	CASRPDPGGAKNIQYF	TGTGCCAGCAGACCGGACCCCGGCGGGGCCAAAAACATTCAGTACTTC
.	TRBV4-2	TRBJ1-3	.	CASSQGRDLRGNTIYF	TGTGCCAGCAGCCAGGGCCGGGACCTAAGGGGAAACACCATATATTTT